This section outlines one T cell receptor beta chain sequence together with its context. Original analysis: Nucleated cell number was recorded as an estimate derived from reference gene primer amplification. The data were produced by immunoSEQ multiplex PCR, yet TCRdb's version contains in-frame clones alone and is incomplete. That table supplies the V and J calls and clone size; D and trimming were determined from the DNA. The profile shows tens of thousands of clones, roughly nine tenths of them singletons. The CDR3 sequence is 14 residues long. Germline V gene sequence: CDR1 LGHDT, CDR2 YNNKEL (reference sequence). J gave up 4 bases and V 11 bases, and 8 bases lay outside the gene matches. These data come from a study of blood T cell repertoires in COVID-19. The wider study: COVID-19 samples from acute and convalescent phases originated in the United States, Italy and Spain. From T cells, B-cell-depleted T cells, or PBMCs came the material, which was cDNA or gDNA.

Material: peripheral blood. The sequence came from a man in his sixties with active COVID-19. The V and J genes are TRBV3-1 (or the pseudogene TRBV3-2) and TRBJ2-6, with 7 bases identical to TRBD1. CDR3: CASTGRLGANVLTF. The DNA of the CDR3 is TGTGCCTCGACAGGGAGATTGGGGGCCAACGTCCTGACTTTC.